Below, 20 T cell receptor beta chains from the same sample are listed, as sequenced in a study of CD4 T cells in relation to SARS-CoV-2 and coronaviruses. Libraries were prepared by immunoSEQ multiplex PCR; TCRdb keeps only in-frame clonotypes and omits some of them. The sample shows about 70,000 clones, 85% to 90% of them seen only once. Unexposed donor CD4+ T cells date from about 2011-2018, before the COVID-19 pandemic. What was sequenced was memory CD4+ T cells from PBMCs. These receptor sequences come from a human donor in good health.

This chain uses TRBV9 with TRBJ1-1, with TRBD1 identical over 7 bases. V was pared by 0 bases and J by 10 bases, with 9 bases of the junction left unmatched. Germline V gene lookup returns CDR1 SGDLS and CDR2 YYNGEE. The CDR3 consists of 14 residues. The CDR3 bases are TGTGCCAGCAGCGTAGCTGGGGACAGCAGTGGAGCTTTCTTT. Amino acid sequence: CASSVAGDSSGAFF.

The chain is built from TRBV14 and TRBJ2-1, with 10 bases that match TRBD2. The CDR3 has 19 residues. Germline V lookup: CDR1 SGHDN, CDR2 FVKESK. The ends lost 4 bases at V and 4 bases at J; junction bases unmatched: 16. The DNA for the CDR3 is TGTGCCAGCAGCCCAAACGGCACTAGCGGGGTGCCGGGGTACAATGAGCAGTTCTTC. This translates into CASSPNGTSGVPGYNEQFF.

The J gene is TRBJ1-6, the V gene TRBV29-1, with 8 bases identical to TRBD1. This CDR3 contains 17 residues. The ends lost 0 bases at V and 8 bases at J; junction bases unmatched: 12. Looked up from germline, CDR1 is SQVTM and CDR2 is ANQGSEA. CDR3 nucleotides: TGCAGCGTTGAAGATCCGGAAAGAGACAGGGGTTATTCACCCCTCCACTTT. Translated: CSVEDPERDRGYSPLHF.

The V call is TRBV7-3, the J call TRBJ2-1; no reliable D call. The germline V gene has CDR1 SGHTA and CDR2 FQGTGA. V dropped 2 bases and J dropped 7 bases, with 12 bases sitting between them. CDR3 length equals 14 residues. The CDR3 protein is CASSLADRTNEQFF. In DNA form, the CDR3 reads TGTGCCAGCAGCTTAGCCGACCGAACTAATGAGCAGTTCTTC.

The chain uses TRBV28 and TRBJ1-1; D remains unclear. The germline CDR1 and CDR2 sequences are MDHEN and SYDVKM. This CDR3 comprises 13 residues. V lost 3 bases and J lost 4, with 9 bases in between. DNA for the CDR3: TGTGCCAGCAGTTTCTCCCCCCGCACTGAAGCTTTCTTT. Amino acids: CASSFSPRTEAFF.

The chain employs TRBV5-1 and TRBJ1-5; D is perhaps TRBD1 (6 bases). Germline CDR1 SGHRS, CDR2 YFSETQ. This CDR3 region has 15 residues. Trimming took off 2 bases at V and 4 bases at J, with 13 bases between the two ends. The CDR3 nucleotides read TGCGCCAGCAGCTTACAGGGTGGGGAGAATCAGCCCCAGCATTTT. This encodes CASSLQGGENQPQHF.

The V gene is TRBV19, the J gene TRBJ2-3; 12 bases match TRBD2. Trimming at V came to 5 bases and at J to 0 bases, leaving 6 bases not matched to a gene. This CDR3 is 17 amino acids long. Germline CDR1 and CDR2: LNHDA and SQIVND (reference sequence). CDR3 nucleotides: TGTGCCAGTAGTTATACTAGCGGGGGGTCTAGCACAGATACGCAGTATTTT. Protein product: CASSYTSGGSSTDTQYF.

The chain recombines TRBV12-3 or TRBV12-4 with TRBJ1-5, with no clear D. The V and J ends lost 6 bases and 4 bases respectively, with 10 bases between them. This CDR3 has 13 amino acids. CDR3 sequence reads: CASSNRENQPQHF. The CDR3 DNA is TGTGCCAGCAGCAACAGAGAGAATCAGCCCCAGCATTTT.

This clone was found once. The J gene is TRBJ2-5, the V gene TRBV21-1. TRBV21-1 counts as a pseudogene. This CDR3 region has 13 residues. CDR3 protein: CASTQGLQETQYF. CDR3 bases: TGTGCCAGCACCCAAGGCTTACAAGAGACCCAGTACTTC.

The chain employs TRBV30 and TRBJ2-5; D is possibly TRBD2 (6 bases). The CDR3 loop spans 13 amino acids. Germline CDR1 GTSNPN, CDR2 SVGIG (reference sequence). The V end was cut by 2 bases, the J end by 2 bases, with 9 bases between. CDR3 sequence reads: CAWSWRDQETQYF. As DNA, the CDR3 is TGTGCCTGGAGTTGGCGGGATCAAGAGACCCAGTACTTC.

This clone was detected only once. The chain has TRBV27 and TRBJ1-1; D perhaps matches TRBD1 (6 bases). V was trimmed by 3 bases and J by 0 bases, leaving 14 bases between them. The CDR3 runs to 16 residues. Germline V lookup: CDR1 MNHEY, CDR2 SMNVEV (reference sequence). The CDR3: CASSLGGRFLNTEAFF. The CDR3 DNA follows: TGTGCCAGCAGTTTGGGGGGCAGATTCTTGAACACTGAAGCTTTCTTT.

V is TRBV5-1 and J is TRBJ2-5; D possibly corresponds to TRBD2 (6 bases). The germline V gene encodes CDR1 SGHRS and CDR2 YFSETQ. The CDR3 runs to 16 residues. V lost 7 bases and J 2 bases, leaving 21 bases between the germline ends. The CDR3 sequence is CASAPPWGVGQETQYF. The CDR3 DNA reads TGCGCCAGCGCCCCCCCCTGGGGGGTAGGGCAAGAGACCCAGTACTTC.

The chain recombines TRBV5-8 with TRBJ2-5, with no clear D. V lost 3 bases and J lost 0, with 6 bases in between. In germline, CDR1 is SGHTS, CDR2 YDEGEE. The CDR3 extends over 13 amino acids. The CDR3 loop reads CASSSSYQETQYF. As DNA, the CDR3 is TGTGCCAGCAGCTCGAGTTACCAAGAGACCCAGTACTTC.

CDR3 sequence: CASKMGQNTEAFF. CDR3 sequence (DNA): TGCGCCAGCAAAATGGGACAGAACACTGAAGCTTTCTTT. This chain joins TRBV5-1 and TRBJ1-1, with D perhaps TRBD1 (6 bases). CDR3 size: 13 residues. V shed 6 bases and J shed 1 base, with 10 bases lying between them. Germline V gene lookup returns CDR1 SGHRS and CDR2 YFSETQ.

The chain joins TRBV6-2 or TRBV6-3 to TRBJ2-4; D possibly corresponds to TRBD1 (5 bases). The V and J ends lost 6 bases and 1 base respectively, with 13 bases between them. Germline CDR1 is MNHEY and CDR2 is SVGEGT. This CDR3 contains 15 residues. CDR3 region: CASSGHGGAKNIQYF. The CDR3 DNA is TGTGCCAGCAGCGGACACGGTGGGGCCAAAAACATTCAGTACTTC.

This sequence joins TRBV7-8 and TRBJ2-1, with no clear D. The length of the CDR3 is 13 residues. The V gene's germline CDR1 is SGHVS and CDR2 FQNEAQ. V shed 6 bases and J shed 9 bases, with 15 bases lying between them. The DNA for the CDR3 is TGTGCCAGCAGTTTAAGGTGGGTCGGTGAGCAGTTCTTC. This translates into CASSLRWVGEQFF.

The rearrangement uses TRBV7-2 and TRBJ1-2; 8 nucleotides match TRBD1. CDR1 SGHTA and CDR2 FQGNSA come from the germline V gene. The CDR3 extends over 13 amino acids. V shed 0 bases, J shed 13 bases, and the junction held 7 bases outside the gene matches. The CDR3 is CASSLARGDRGTF. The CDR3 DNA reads TGTGCCAGCAGCTTAGCGCGAGGAGACAGGGGCACCTTC.

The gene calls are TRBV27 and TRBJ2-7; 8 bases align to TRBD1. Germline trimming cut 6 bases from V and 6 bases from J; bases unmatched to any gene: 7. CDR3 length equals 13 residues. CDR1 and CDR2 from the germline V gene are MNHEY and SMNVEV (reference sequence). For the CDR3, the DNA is TGTGCCAGCAGCTTCGACAGGGGAATCGAGCAGTACTTC. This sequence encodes CASSFDRGIEQYF.

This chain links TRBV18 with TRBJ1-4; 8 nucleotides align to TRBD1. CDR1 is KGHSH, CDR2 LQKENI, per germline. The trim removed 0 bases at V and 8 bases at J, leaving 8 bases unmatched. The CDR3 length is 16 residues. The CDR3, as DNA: TGTGCCAGCTCACCACCGGACAGGGTTGAGTGGGAAAAACTGTTTTTT. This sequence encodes CASSPPDRVEWEKLFF.

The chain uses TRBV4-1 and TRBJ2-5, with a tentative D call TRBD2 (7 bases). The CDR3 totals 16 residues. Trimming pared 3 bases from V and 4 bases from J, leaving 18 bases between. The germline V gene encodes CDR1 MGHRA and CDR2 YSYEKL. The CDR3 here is CASSQALGGAGETQYF. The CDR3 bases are TGCGCCAGCAGCCAGGCCCTAGGGGGGGCCGGAGAGACCCAGTACTTC.